This T cell receptor (beta chain) originates from a study of CD8 T cells in ankylosing spondylitis. Points from the study as a whole: One TCR beta motif, made up of roughly 8 highly homologous variants, appeared characteristic of ankylosing spondylitis blood.

TCRdb reprocessed the 5' RACE reads via MiXCR and lists one record per CDR3 protein. This table has 500,000 to 650,000 distinct CDR3 sequences, roughly 5.2% appearing once. This clonotype was counted a few times. What it recognizes is unknown. Sequencing was performed on blood, either unsorted or a sorted T cell fraction (not recorded which). The clonotype comes from a male donor with ankylosing spondylitis.

The CDR3 nucleotides are TGTGCCAGCAGTGCCTCAGGACGGACATGGTTCTTC. This translates into CASSASGRTWFF. The chain joins TRBV28 to TRBJ2-1; tentative D call: TRBD1 (5 bases). The CDR3 is 12 residues long. Trimming took 5 bases from V and 15 from J, leaving 17 bases between them. Looked up from germline, CDR1 is MDHEN and CDR2 is SYDVKM.